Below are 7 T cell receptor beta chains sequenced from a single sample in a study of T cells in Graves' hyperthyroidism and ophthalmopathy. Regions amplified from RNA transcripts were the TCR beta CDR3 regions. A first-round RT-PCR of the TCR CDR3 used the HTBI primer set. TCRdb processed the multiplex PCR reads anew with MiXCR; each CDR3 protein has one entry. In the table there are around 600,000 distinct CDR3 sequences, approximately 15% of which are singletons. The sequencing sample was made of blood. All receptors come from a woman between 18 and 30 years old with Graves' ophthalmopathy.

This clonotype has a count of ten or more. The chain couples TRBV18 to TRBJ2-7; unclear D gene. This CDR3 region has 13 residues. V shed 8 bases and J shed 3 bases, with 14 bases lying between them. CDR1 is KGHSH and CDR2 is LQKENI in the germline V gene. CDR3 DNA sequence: TGTGCCAGCCGATCCACTCCCGGCTACGAGCAGTACTTC. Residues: CASRSTPGYEQYF.

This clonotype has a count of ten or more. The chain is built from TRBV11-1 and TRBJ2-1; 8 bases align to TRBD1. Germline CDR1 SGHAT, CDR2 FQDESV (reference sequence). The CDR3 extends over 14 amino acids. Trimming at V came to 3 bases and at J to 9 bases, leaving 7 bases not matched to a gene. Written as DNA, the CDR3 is TGTGCCAGCAGCTTGACAGGGGACGGGGCTGAGCAGTTCTTC. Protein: CASSLTGDGAEQFF.

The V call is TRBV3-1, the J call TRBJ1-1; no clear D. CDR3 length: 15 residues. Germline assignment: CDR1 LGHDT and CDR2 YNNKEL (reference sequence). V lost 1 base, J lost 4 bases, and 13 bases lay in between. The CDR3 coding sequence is TGTGCCAGCAGCCAAGGGAGACGGTGGAGCACTGAAGCTTTCTTT. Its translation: CASSQGRRWSTEAFF.

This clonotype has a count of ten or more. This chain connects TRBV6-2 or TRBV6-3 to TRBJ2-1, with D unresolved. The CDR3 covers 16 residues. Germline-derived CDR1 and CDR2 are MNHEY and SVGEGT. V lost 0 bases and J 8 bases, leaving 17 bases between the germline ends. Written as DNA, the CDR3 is TGTGCCAGCAGTTACTCAGGCTACCGGCGTGAACATGAGCAGTTCTTC. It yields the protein CASSYSGYRREHEQFF.

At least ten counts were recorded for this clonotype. The CDR3 sequence: CASLRGQGLSSYNEQFF. In nucleotides, the CDR3 is TGTGCCAGTCTGAGGGGACAGGGGCTTAGCTCCTACAATGAGCAGTTCTTC. V usage is TRBV2 and J usage is TRBJ2-1; 10 nucleotides agree with TRBD1. CDR3 size: 17 residues. V shed 9 bases and J 0 bases; nucleotides not matched to a gene: 11. CDR1 SNHLY and CDR2 FYNNEI come from the germline V gene.

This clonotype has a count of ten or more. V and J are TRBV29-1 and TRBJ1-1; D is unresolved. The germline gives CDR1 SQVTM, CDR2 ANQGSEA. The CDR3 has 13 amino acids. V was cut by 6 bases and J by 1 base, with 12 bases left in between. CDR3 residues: CSVVHSTNTEAFF. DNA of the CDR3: TGCAGCGTGGTCCACAGCACGAACACTGAAGCTTTCTTT.

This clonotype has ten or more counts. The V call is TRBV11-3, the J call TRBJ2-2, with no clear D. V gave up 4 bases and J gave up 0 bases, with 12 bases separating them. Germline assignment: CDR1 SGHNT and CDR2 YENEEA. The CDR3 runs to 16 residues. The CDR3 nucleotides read TGTGCCAGCAGCTCTTGGCTAGGAGCGAACACCGGGGAGCTGTTTTTT. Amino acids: CASSSWLGANTGELFF.